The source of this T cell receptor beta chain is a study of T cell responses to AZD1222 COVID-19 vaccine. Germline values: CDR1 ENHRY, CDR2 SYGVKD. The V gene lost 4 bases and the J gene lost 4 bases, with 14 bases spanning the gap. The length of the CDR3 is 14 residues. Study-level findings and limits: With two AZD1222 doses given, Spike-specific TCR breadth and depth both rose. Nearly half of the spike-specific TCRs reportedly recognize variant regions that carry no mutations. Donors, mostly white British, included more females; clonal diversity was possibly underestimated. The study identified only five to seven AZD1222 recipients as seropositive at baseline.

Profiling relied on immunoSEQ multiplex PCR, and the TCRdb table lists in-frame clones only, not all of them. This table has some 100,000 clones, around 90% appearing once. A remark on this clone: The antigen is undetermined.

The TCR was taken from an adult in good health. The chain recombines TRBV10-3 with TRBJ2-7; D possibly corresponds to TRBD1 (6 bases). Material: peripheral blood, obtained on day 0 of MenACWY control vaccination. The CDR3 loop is CAISAAGVGYEQYF. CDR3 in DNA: TGTGCCATCAGTGCGGCAGGGGTGGGTTACGAGCAGTACTTC.